Below are 2 T cell receptor beta chains sequenced from a single sample in a study of cytomegalovirus exposure and HLA in healthy donors. Use of 60 Vbeta and 13 Jbeta primers characterized the PCR. Data came from immunoSEQ multiplex PCR; TCRdb stores just in-frame clones and leaves some out. This sample has some 150,000 clones; roughly four fifths occur once, and the top ten carry about 7.5%. Sequencing used PBMCs. The origin of the receptors is a woman in her forties or fifties in good health and CMV-seropositive.

V and J are TRBV6-1 and TRBJ1-1; D remains unclear. Germline V gene sequence: CDR1 MNHNS, CDR2 SASEGT. The germline V and J ends were trimmed by 3 bases and 2 bases, with 7 bases remaining between them. This CDR3 has 13 residues. CDR3 region: CASSDLSNTEAFF. CDR3 DNA sequence: TGTGCCAGCAGTGATTTGAGTAACACTGAAGCTTTCTTT.

The sample holds a few counts of this clone. The genes are TRBV5-4 and TRBJ2-1; 10 bases are a match to TRBD2. The CDR3 spans 17 residues. Unmatched junction bases numbered 11, after V lost 3 bases and J lost 5 bases. CDR1 and CDR2 from the germline V gene are SGHNT and YYREEE (reference sequence). The CDR3 loop reads CASSSSEAGGGNNEQFF. CDR3 in DNA: TGTGCCAGCAGCTCAAGCGAAGCGGGAGGGGGGAACAATGAGCAGTTCTTC.